This T cell receptor beta chain is drawn from a study of CXCR3-negative and CXCR3-positive naive CD8 T cells. General study points: Much lower diversity was found in memory CD8+ cells, while both naive subsets had comparably high diversity. Freshly isolated PBMCs were used in most assays, given partial CXCR3 loss after freezing.

Through 5' RACE with UMI labels, the TRB cDNA libraries were prepared. Using the 5' RACE reads, TCRdb records one entry per CDR3 protein without DNA. The repertoire table contains 100,000 to 150,000 distinct CDR3 sequences. Worth noting for this clonotype: Its antigen is unidentified.

Definition of naive CD8+ T cells rested on a CD45RO-CCR7+CD27+CD95- profile. Germline V CDR1 and CDR2: MNHNY, SVGAGI (reference sequence). The CDR3 spans 15 residues. Source material: naive CXCR3- CD8+ T cells from blood. Stated subset: CD45RO-CCR7+CD27+CD95- naive CD8+ T cells lacking CXCR3 (TNR3-). The chain has TRBV6-6 and TRBJ1-5; the D gene TCRdb calls, TRBD1, cannot be checked with no DNA. The source is a human donor in good health. Some clones in this sample may be carry-over from other donors' samples. CDR3 amino acids: CASSYPDRSNQPQHF.